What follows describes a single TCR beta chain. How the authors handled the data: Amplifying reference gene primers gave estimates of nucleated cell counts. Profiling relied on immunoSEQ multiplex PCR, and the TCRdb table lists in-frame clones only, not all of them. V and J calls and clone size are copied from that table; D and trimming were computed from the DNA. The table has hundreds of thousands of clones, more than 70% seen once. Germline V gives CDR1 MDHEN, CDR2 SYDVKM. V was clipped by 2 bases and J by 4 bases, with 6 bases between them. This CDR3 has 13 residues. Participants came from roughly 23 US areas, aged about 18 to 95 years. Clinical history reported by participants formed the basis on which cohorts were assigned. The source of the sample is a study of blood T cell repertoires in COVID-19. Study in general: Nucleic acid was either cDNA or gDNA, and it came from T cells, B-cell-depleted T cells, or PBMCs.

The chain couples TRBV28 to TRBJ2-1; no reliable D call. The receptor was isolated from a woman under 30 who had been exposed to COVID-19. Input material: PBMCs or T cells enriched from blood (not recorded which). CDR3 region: CASSLARYNEQFF. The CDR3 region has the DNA TGTGCCAGCAGTTTAGCTAGGTACAATGAGCAGTTCTTC.